This T cell receptor (beta chain) appears in the sequencing data of a study of blood T cell repertoires in COVID-19. CDR3 length equals 14 residues. Losses at the gene ends were 5 bases for V and 5 bases for J; bases not matched to a gene: 5. Looked up from germline, CDR1 is SGHTA and CDR2 is FQGNSA. Sequencing was performed with immunoSEQ multiplex PCR; in TCRdb, only in-frame clones are kept and a portion is missing. The sample holds approximately 270,000 clones, 80% to 85% seen once. Sequencing was performed on peripheral blood. The chain uses TRBV7-2 and TRBJ1-1, with 10 bases aligning to TRBD1. The sequence was collected from a person aged 70 to 80 with COVID-19, enrolled during active disease. Here the CDR3 reads CASSADRGRTEAFF. The CDR3 nucleotides are TGTGCCAGCAGCGCGGACAGGGGGAGGACTGAAGCTTTCTTT. Full variable domain (rest looked up from reference TRBV7-2 and TRBJ1-1): GAGVSQSPSNKVTEKGKDVELRCDPISGHTALYWYRQSLGQGLEFLIYFQGNSAPDKSGLPSDRFSAERTGGSVSTLTIQRTQQEDSAVYLCASSADRGRTEAFFGQGTRLTVV.